The 13 T cell receptor beta chains listed next were all sequenced from one sample in a study of T cells in Graves' hyperthyroidism and ophthalmopathy. Template material for amplifying TCR beta CDR3 regions consisted of RNA transcripts. The study used the HTBI primer set for a first-round RT-PCR of the TCR CDR3. TCRdb independently ran MiXCR on the multiplex PCR reads; one entry per CDR3 protein. The repertoire holds hundreds of thousands of distinct CDR3 sequences, around 13% seen once, with about 10% in the top ten. The source material was blood. The receptors were sampled from a woman under 30 with Graves' hyperthyroidism.

V and J are TRBV3-1 and TRBJ2-2; the D gene is possibly TRBD2 (5 bases). This CDR3 spans 17 amino acids. Trimming removed 0 bases at V and 3 bases at J, with 14 bases between. From germline, CDR1 is LGHDT and CDR2 YNNKEL (reference sequence). The CDR3 DNA reads TGTGCCAGCAGCCAAGAGTTGGGGTTGCGGGACACCGGGGAGCTGTTTTTT. This gives the protein CASSQELGLRDTGELFF. The whole variable domain, filled in from reference TRBV3-1 and TRBJ2-2, reads DTAVSQTPKYLVTQMGNDKSIKCEQNLGHDTMYWYKQDSKKFLKIMFSYNNKELIINETVPNRFSPKSPDKAHLNLHINSLELGDSAVYFCASSQELGLRDTGELFFGEGSRLTVL.

This rearrangement joins TRBV19 to TRBJ1-5; D might be TRBD1 (5 bases). Germline V gene lookup returns CDR1 LNHDA and CDR2 SQIVND (reference sequence). The CDR3 covers 15 residues. The V and J ends lost 0 bases and 7 bases respectively, with 13 bases between them. The CDR3 DNA sequence: TGTGCCAGTAGTATAGATGGTGACAGTGAACAGCCCCAGCATTTT. This encodes CASSIDGDSEQPQHF.

This clonotype was recorded at least ten times. J is TRBJ2-1 and V is TRBV27; possible D gene TRBD1, 6 bases. The CDR3 extends over 15 amino acids. Germline V CDR1 and CDR2: MNHEY, SMNVEV (reference sequence). Trimming removed 5 bases from V and 0 bases from J, with 11 bases in between. CDR3 loop: CASSPRQVSYNEQFF. For the CDR3, the DNA is TGTGCCAGCAGTCCACGACAGGTCTCCTACAATGAGCAGTTCTTC.

Regarding this clonotype: An end of the junction differs from the germline gene, which may be a read error. The chain employs TRBV6-2 or TRBV6-3 and TRBJ2-4; tentative D call: TRBD2 (6 bases). The CDR3 covers 14 residues. The germline gives CDR1 MNHEY, CDR2 SVGEGT. CDR3 loop: CTSSYSGAKNIQYF. In DNA form, the CDR3 reads TGTACCAGCAGTTACAGCGGGGCCAAAAACATTCAGTACTTC.

This clonotype occurred a few times. The chain couples TRBV5-4 to TRBJ1-6, with 9 bases aligning to TRBD1. CDR1 and CDR2 (germline): SGHNT, YYREEE (reference sequence). This CDR3 has 15 residues. V was clipped by 0 bases and J by 9 bases; unmatched bases: 4. In DNA, the CDR3 is TGTGCCAGCAGCTTGGAGACAGGGGGAAGTTCACCCCTCCACTTT. Its translation is CASSLETGGSSPLHF.

This clonotype was counted only a few times. The chain recombines TRBV29-1 with TRBJ2-1; D tentatively reads TRBD1 or TRBD2 (5 bases each). Per the germline V gene, CDR1 is SQVTM and CDR2 is ANQGSEA. The V gene lost 7 bases and the J gene lost 5 bases, with 15 bases spanning the gap. This CDR3 is 13 amino acids long. This chain's CDR3 is CSGGWVGNNEQFF. In DNA, the CDR3 is TGCAGCGGGGGGTGGGTCGGAAACAATGAGCAGTTCTTC.

This clonotype was detected only a few times. V and J are TRBV7-3 and TRBJ2-2; D remains unclear. CDR1 and CDR2 (germline): SGHTA, FQGTGA. CDR3 length equals 14 residues. The germline V and J ends were trimmed by 5 bases and 5 bases, with 12 bases remaining between them. The CDR3 loop is CASSPTTSTGELFF. The CDR3 DNA sequence: TGTGCCAGCAGCCCTACGACTTCTACCGGGGAGCTGTTTTTT.

This clonotype was seen ten or more times. The chain combines TRBV2 with TRBJ1-5; 9 nucleotides align to TRBD1. From germline, CDR1 is SNHLY and CDR2 FYNNEI. CDR3 length equals 15 residues. The trim removed 7 bases at V and 4 bases at J, leaving 8 bases unmatched. DNA for the CDR3: TGTGCCAGCACCATCCAGACAGGGGGGAATCAGCCCCAGCATTTT. It specifies CASTIQTGGNQPQHF.

This clonotype has a count of ten or more. This chain uses TRBV11-2 with TRBJ2-5; 8 bases match TRBD1. The V gene end was trimmed by 5 bases and the J gene end by 6 bases; junction bases not matched to a gene: 5. The V gene's germline CDR1 is SGHAT and CDR2 FQNNGV. The CDR3 totals 13 residues. The CDR3 loop reads CASSTDRAQTQYF. The CDR3 DNA sequence: TGTGCCAGCAGCACGGACAGGGCACAGACCCAGTACTTC.

The chain joins TRBV7-9 to TRBJ2-5; D gene unclear. The germline gives CDR1 SEHNR, CDR2 FQNEAQ (reference sequence). The V end was cut by 5 bases, the J end by 5 bases, with 18 bases between. The CDR3 sequence is 15 residues long. The CDR3 reads CASSRTREGWETQYF. CDR3 DNA: TGTGCCAGCAGCAGGACCCGCGAAGGGTGGGAGACCCAGTACTTC.

DNA for the CDR3: TGTGCCAGCAGCCAAGATGGGACTAGCGGGAGGGCCGGCGCAGATACGCAGTATTTT. As protein: CASSQDGTSGRAGADTQYF. The V call is TRBV4-2, the J call TRBJ2-3; TRBD2 matches at 16 bases. The CDR3 spans 19 residues. J lost 4 bases, V lost 0 bases, and 7 bases had no gene match. The germline CDR1 and CDR2 sequences are LGHNA and YNFKEQ.

This chain connects TRBV20-1 to TRBJ1-3; a possible D gene is TRBD1 (6 bases). Germline V CDR1 and CDR2: DFQATT, SNEGSKA (reference sequence). This CDR3 comprises 15 residues. V lost 5 bases and J lost 0, with 14 bases in between. The CDR3 reads CSASSGEHSGNTIYF. The DNA of the CDR3 is TGCAGTGCTTCCTCAGGGGAACACTCTGGAAACACCATATATTTT.

This clonotype has at least ten counts. The rearrangement joins TRBV6-6 to TRBJ2-3, with 9 bases matching TRBD2. The CDR3 runs 16 residues. V lost 2 bases and J lost 2; bases outside the gene matches: 5. Germline CDR1 reads MNHNY; CDR2 reads SVGAGI (reference sequence). CDR3 DNA sequence: TGTGCCAGCAGTTACGGGCTAGCGGGGTCCACAGATACGCAGTATTTT. It encodes CASSYGLAGSTDTQYF.